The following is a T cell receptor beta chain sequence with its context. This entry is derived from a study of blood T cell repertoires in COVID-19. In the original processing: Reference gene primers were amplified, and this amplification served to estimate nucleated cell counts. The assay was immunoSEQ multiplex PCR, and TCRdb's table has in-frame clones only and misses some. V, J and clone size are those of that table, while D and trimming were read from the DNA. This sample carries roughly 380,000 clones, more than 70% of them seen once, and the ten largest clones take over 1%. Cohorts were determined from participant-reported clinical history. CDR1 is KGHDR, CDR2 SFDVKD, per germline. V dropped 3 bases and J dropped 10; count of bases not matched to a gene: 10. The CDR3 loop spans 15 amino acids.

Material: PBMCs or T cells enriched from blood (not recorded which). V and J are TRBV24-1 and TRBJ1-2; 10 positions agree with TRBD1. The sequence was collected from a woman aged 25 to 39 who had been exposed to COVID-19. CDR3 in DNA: TGTGCCACCAGTGATCCGGGACAGGGGACGCTTACCTACACCTTC. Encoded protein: CATSDPGQGTLTYTF.